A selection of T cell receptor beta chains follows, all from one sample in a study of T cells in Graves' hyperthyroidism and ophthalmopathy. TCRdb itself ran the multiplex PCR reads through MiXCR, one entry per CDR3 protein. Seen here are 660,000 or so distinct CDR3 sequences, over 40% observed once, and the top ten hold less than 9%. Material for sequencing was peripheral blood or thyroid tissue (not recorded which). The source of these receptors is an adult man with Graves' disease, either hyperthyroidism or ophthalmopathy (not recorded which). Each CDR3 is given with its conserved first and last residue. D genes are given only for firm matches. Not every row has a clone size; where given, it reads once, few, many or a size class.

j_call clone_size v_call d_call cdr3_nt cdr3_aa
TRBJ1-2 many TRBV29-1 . TGCAGCTGTGGGGTAGACTATGGCTACACCTTC CSCGVDYGYTF
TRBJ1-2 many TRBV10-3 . TGTGCCATCAGTGAAACAGACCGATATGGCTACACCTTC CAISETDRYGYTF
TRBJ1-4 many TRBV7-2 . TGTGCCAGCAGCTTTCAGCATAATGAAAAACTGTTTTTT CASSFQHNEKLFF
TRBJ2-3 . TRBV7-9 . TGTGCCAGCAGCTCCCGGTCCGACGTAGATACGCAGTATTTT CASSSRSDVDTQYF
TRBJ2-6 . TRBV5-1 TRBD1 TGCGCCAGCAGGATGGACAGGAGGCAAGCTTTC CASRMDRRQAF
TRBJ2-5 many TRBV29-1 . TGCAGCGTTGCCGGGAGTGGAGAGACCCAGTACTTC CSVAGSGETQYF
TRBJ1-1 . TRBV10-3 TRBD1 TGTGCCATCAGGTCCGGGACAGGGGGTGGTAGTGAAGCTTTCTTT CAIRSGTGGGSEAFF
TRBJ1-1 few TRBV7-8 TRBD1 TGTGCCAGCAGTTATAGTAGTCAGGGGGGGACTGAAGCTTTCTTT CASSYSSQGGTEAFF
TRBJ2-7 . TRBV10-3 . TGTGCCATCAGCTTGGGGGGGACAGCCTACGAGCAGTACTTC CAISLGGTAYEQYF
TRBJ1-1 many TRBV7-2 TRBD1 TGTGCCAGCAGCACCAGACAGGGGATGAACACTGAAGCTTTCTTT CASSTRQGMNTEAFF
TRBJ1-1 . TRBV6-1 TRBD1 TGTGCCAGCAGTACATGGACAGGGCAAGGGACTGAAGCTTTCTTT CASSTWTGQGTEAFF
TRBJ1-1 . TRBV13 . TGTGCCAGCAGCTTAGGACCAGGGGTTCTTGAAGCTTTCTTT CASSLGPGVLEAFF
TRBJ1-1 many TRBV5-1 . TGCGCCAGCAGCTATCGACAGGATGAAGCTTTCTTT CASSYRQDEAFF
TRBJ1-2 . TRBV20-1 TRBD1 TGCAGTGCCGCCCTAACGGGACAGGGGGCAATGGGGTATGGCTACACCTTC CSAALTGQGAMGYGYTF
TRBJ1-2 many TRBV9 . TGTGCCAGCAGCGTAGAGGGTAACTATGACTACACCTTC CASSVEGNYDYTF
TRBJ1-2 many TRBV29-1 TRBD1 TGCAGCGTTGGTCCCCAACCGGGACAGGGGGCGATCGGCTACACCTTC CSVGPQPGQGAIGYTF
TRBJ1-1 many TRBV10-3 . TGTGCCATCAGTCCCGGGGGGACCACTGAAGCTTTCTTT CAISPGGTTEAFF
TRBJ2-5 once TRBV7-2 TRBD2 TGTGCCAGCCCCCACCCCGGTGTTAGCGGGAAGACCCAGTACTTC CASPHPGVSGKTQYF
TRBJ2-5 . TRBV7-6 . TGTGCCAGCAGCCGAGGGGGGGGCAGGGAGACCCAGTACTTC CASSRGGGRETQYF
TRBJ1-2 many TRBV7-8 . TGTGCCAGCAGCACTTACACGGACCCGACCAATGGCTACACCTTC CASSTYTDPTNGYTF
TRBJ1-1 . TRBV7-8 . TGCGCCAGCAGCCAAGATTATGGGTTCGAAGCTTTCTTT CASSQDYGFEAFF
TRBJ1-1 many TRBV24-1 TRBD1 TGTGCCACCAGCACAGGGGTGGACACTGAAGCTTTCTTT CATSTGVDTEAFF
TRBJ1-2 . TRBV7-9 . TGTGCCAGCAGCTTGGGGACGATGAGCTATGGCTACACCTTC CASSLGTMSYGYTF
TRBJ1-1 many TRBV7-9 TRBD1 TGTGCCAGCAGCTCGGGACAGGGGATGAACACTGAAGCTTTCTTT CASSSGQGMNTEAFF
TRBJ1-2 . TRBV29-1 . TGCAGCGTTGATGCGCAGGGTTGGGCTTTCTTTGGCTACACCTTC CSVDAQGWAFFGYTF
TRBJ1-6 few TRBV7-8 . TGTGCCAGCAGCCAGAACTTAAATTCACCCCTCCACTTT CASSQNLNSPLHF
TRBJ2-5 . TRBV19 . TGTGCCAGTAGTATAGTCCGGCAGGAGGGCCGGGAGACCCAGTACTTC CASSIVRQEGRETQYF